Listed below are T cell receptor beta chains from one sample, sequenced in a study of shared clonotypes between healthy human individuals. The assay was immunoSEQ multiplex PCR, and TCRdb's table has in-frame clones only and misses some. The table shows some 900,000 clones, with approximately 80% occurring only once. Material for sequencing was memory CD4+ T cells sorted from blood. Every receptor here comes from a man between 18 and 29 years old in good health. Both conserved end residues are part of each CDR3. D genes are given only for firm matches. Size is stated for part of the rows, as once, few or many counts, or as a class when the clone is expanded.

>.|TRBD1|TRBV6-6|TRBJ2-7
TGTGCCAGCAGTGCTACTCCGGGACAGGGGGCCGACGAGCAGTACTTC
CASSATPGQGADEQYF
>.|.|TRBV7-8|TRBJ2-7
TGTGCCAGCAGCTTACGGGCTACGGGTTACGAGCAGTACTTC
CASSLRATGYEQYF
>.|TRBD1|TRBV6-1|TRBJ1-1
TGTGCCAGCAGTGCCCGACAGGGCCGGGACACTGAAGCTTTCTTT
CASSARQGRDTEAFF
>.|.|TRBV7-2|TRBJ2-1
TGTGCCAGCAGCTTAGGTCTAGCGCTCAACAATGAGCAGTTCTTC
CASSLGLALNNEQFF
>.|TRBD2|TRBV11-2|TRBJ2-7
TGTGCCAGCATTTTATCGGGAGGTTACGAGCAGTACTTC
CASILSGGYEQYF
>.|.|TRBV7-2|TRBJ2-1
TGTGCCAGCAGCTCCCGCGCCCAGAGTGAGCAGTTCTTC
CASSSRAQSEQFF
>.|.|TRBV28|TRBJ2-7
TGTGCCAGCAGGGAACCTGGAATCTACGAGCAGTACTTC
CASREPGIYEQYF
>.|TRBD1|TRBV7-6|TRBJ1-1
TGTGCCAGCAGCCCAGGGACAGGGGGGCAGAACACTGAAGCTTTCTTT
CASSPGTGGQNTEAFF
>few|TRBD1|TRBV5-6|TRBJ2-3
TGTGCCAGCAGCCCTCAGGGGGCAGATACGCAGTATTTT
CASSPQGADTQYF
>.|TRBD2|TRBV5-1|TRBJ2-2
TGCGCCAGCACCCCTTCTAGCGGGGGGACCGGGGAGCTGTTTTTT
CASTPSSGGTGELFF
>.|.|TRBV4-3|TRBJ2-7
TGCGCCAGCAGCCAAGATAATTCTATCAGGGGGGACCGCCTCTACGAGCAGTACTTC
CASSQDNSIRGDRLYEQYF
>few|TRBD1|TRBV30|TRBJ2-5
TGTGCCTGGAGTGTACACAGGGGGGAGACCCAGTACTTC
CAWSVHRGETQYF
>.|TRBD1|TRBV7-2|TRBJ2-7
TGTGCCAGCAGCTTAAGGGGGCGCATCAACGAGCAGTACTTC
CASSLRGRINEQYF
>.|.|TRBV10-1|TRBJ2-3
TGCGCCAGCAGTGAGATGCGGGGACCCACAGATACGCAGTATTTT
CASSEMRGPTDTQYF
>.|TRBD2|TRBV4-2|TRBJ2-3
TGTGCCAGCAGCCAAGGGACTAGCGGGGTCACAGATACGCAGTATTTT
CASSQGTSGVTDTQYF
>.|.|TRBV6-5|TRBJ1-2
TGTGCCAGCAGTTCGGACAGATCGGCTAACTATGGCTACACCTTC
CASSSDRSANYGYTF
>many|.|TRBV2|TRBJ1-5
TGTGCCAGCAGTGAGCGGCAGGGGCAGAGAAGCAATCAGCCCCAGCATTTT
CASSERQGQRSNQPQHF
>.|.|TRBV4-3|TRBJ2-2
TGCGCCAGCAGCCAGGACTCCGGAGGGCGCACCGGGGAGCTGTTTTTT
CASSQDSGGRTGELFF
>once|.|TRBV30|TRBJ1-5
TGTGCCTGGAGTGTCGGGGGGCCTAATCAGCCCCAGCATTTT
CAWSVGGPNQPQHF
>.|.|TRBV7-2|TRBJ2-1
TGTGCCAGCAGCTCAGATCTGGCGGGGGCCACCTACAATGAGCAGTTCTTC
CASSSDLAGATYNEQFF
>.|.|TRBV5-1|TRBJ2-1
TGCGCCAGCAGCTTGGCCGAAGCGACGAGCTCCTACAATGAGCAGTTCTTC
CASSLAEATSSYNEQFF
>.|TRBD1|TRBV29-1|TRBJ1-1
TGCAGCGTTGTCAGGGGGCGCGACTTAGCTTTCTTT
CSVVRGRDLAFF
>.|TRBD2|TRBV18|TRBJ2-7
TGTGCCAGCTCACCACCGCTAGCGGGAGTCGGCTACGAGCAGTACTTC
CASSPPLAGVGYEQYF
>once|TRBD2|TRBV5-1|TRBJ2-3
TGCGCCAGCAGCGAGGGACTAGCGGGCGCCGGCACAGATACGCAGTATTTT
CASSEGLAGAGTDTQYF
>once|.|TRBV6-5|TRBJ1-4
TGTGCCAGCAGCGGGACATTAGGTCCTAATGAAAAACTGTTTTTT
CASSGTLGPNEKLFF
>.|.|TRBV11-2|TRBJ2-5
TGTGCCAGCAGCTCGGGCCGACTAGAGACCCAGTACTTC
CASSSGRLETQYF
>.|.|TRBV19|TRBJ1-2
TGTGCCAGTAGTATAAGGGGAGCTAACTATGGCTACACCTTC
CASSIRGANYGYTF
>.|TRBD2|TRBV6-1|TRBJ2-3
TGTGCCAGCAGACGGACTAGCGGGGACACAGATACGCAGTATTTT
CASRRTSGDTDTQYF
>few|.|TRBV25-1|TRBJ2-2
TGTGCCAGCAGTGAATACAGGGGAGGAGGAACCGGGGAGCTGTTTTTT
CASSEYRGGGTGELFF
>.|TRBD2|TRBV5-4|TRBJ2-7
TGTGCCAGCAGCCGAGGAACTAGCGGGGGGAAAGGATCCGAGCAGTACTTC
CASSRGTSGGKGSEQYF